This paragraph covers one T cell receptor (beta chain) sequence. The sample holds a few counts of this clonotype. There is no known antigen for this receptor. No much larger clone is present one base from it, and per-base qualities are unavailable. This entry belongs to a study of CD4 and CD8 cells across lung adenocarcinoma regions (dated by TCRdb to the late 2010s). Turning to the overall study: The study examined intratumor heterogeneity of the T cell receptor repertoire by comparing tumor centers with tumor margins.

Donors were patients with localized lung adenocarcinoma, a subtype of non-small cell lung cancer. Samples were obtained from the centers of localized lung adenocarcinomas. For TCR repertoire analysis, CD8+ T cells from tumor tissue were profiled apart from CD4+ T cells. CDR1 and CDR2, per the germline V gene, are SGHAT and FQNNGV. The cysteine opens and the phenylalanine closes a CDR3 of 16 amino acids. Kept here is only the CDR3 DNA, which spans 48 bases and is read in frame from base 1. V and J are trimmed by 1 base and 4 bases, and the gene matches miss 7 bases of the junction. Libraries came from PCR. The instrument given in TCRdb is HiSeq X Ten. TCRdb reprocessed the public reads (quality trimming at Q25 with fastp, clone calling with MiXCR) and kept in-frame beta chains. Rows with one shared CDR3 protein collapse into an entry with the most common genes and DNA. A total of around 25,000 distinct CDR3 sequences appear in this sample, less than 60% of them only once. Clones ranked in the top ten supply 45% to 60% of the sample.

This sequence was found in a male donor with lung adenocarcinoma. The CD4 and CD8 labels of this study may be unreliable. Here the chain combines TRBV11-2 and TRBJ2-3; 8 junctional bases match TRBD2. The sample taken for sequencing was CD8+ T cells from the center of a lung tumor. In light of the paper, this sample's cell subset or site label describes: tumor center region. The CDR3 reads as follows: CASSLGSGTRADTQYF. The DNA sequence is given as TGTGCCAGCAGCTTAGGTTCCGGGACTAGAGCAGATACGCAGTATTTT.